One and the same sample provided the 6 T cell receptor beta chains below, sequenced in a study of glioma-infiltrating T cells after dendritic cell vaccination. Specified time point: after dendritic cell vaccination, including at tumor progression/relapse. Monocyte-derived dendritic cells, cultured seven days with IL-4 and GM-CSF, were pulsed with autologous tumor lysate. TCRdb keeps only in-frame clones here, not all; method: immunoSEQ multiplex PCR. Here the sample spans about 2,100 clones, around 81% being singletons. Sequencing used tumor tissue, obtained after dendritic cell vaccination. Receptor source: a human donor with glioblastoma.

The chain employs TRBV7-2 and TRBJ2-7, with D possibly TRBD1 on 7 matching bases. CDR1 and CDR2 (germline): SGHTA, FQGNSA. The CDR3 consists of 17 residues. Trimming cost V 4 bases and J 1 base, with 20 bases left between them. The CDR3 sequence is CASSSQRFAGQSYEQYF. The CDR3 bases are TGTGCCAGCAGCTCCCAGCGTTTTGCGGGACAGTCCTACGAGCAGTACTTC. The full variable domain, completed using reference TRBV7-2 and TRBJ2-7, is GAGVSQSPSNKVTEKGKDVELRCDPISGHTALYWYRQSLGQGLEFLIYFQGNSAPDKSGLPSDRFSAERTGGSVSTLTIQRTQQEDSAVYLCASSSQRFAGQSYEQYFGPGTRLTVT.

The chain is built from TRBV4-3 and TRBJ1-2; D is unclear. Deletions cut 2 bases from V and 6 bases from J, with 22 bases between. In germline, CDR1 is LGHNA, CDR2 YSLEER. The length of the CDR3 is 17 residues. DNA for the CDR3: TGCGCCAGCAGCCAATCGGAGCACCTTCCCCCACCCCATGGCTACACCTTC. Translated: CASSQSEHLPPPHGYTF.

This chain links TRBV18 with TRBJ1-2; TRBD1 might be the D (6 bases). With 0 bases removed from V and 4 bases from J, the gap between germline ends came to 9 bases. Germline CDR1 is KGHSH and CDR2 is LQKENI. This CDR3 has 14 residues. CDR3 loop: CASSPPGASYGYTF. The CDR3 DNA follows: TGTGCCAGCTCACCACCGGGGGCCAGCTATGGCTACACCTTC.

This chain joins TRBV5-1 and TRBJ1-5, with D unclear. Germline V CDR1 and CDR2: SGHRS, YFSETQ. The CDR3 contains 14 residues. Trimming took 0 bases from V and 3 from J, leaving 7 bases between them. CDR3 amino acids: CASSLGEANQPQHF. For the CDR3, the DNA is TGCGCCAGCAGCTTGGGGGAGGCCAATCAGCCCCAGCATTTT.

Comment on this clone: Sequence at one end of the junction differs from germline and may be a read error. This sample includes further DNA sequences coding for the same CDR3. This sequence joins TRBV5-4 and TRBJ1-2; tentatively, D is TRBD1 (5 bases). CDR3 length: 13 amino acids. Germline values: CDR1 SGHNT, CDR2 YYREEE (reference sequence). DNA of the CDR3: TGCGCCAGCAGCCGGGAGACAGCGTATGGCTACACCTTC. It is translated as CASSRETAYGYTF.

By share of the sample, this clone is large. The chain is built from TRBV2 and TRBJ1-1; a possible D gene is TRBD1 (5 bases). V lost 7 bases and J lost 3, with 15 bases in between. The CDR3 consists of 14 residues. From germline, CDR1 is SNHLY and CDR2 FYNNEI. The CDR3 bases are TGTGCCAGCAACGAAGACGTGGGGCACACTGAAGCTTTCTTT. The encoded protein is CASNEDVGHTEAFF. Using reference TRBV2 and TRBJ1-1 for the parts outside the CDR3, the full variable domain is EPEVTQTPSHQVTQMGQEVILRCVPISNHLYFYWYRQILGQKVEFLVSFYNNEISEKSEIFDDQFSVERPDGSNFTLKIRSTKLEDSAMYFCASNEDVGHTEAFFGQGTRLTVV.